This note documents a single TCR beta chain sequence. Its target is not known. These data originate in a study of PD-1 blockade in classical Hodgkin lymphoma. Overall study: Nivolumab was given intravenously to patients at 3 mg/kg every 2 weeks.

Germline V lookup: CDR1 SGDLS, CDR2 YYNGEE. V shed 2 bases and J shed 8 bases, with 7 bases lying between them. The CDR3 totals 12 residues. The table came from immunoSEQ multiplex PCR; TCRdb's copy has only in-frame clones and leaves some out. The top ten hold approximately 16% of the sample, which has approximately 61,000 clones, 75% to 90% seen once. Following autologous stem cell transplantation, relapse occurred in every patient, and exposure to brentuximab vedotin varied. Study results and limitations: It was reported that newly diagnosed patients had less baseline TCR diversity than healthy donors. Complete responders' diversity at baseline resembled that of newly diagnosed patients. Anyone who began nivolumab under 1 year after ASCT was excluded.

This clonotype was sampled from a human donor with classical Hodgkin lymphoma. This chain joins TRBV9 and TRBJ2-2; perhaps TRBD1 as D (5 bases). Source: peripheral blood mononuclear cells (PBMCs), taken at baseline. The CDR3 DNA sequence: TGTGCCAGCAGCGTCTCAGGGGGGGAGCTGTTTTTT. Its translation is CASSVSGGELFF.